This is a list of T cell receptor beta chains from one sample in a study of shared clonotypes between healthy human individuals. Method: immunoSEQ multiplex PCR; TCRdb's copy keeps in-frame clones and lacks some. The sample contains roughly 600,000 clones, nearly 98% of which appear only once. The sample consisted of naive CD8+ T cells sorted from blood. Source of these receptors: a man between 25 and 39 years old in good health. Each CDR3 is given with its conserved first and last residue. Each record gives: J gene, D gene, clone size, V gene, CDR3 protein, CDR3 DNA. The D gene is left open where the match is weak. Rows give clone size only sometimes, using once, few, many, or a class for an expanded clone.

TRBJ2-3	TRBD2	.	TRBV28	CASYLRGGALGTDTQYF	TGTGCCAGCTACCTCCGGGGGGGGGCGTTAGGCACAGATACGCAGTATTTT
TRBJ2-5	TRBD1	once	TRBV6-1	CASSEPTGGIETQYF	TGTGCCAGCAGTGAACCCACAGGGGGTATTGAGACCCAGTACTTC
TRBJ2-2	.	.	TRBV5-1	CASSFQGATGELFF	TGCGCCAGCAGCTTTCAGGGTGCAACCGGGGAGCTGTTTTTT
TRBJ2-1	.	.	TRBV5-1	CASSLGRRPYNEQFF	TGCGCCAGCAGCTTGGGGCGGAGGCCTTACAATGAGCAGTTCTTC
TRBJ2-1	TRBD2	.	TRBV5-6	CASRKTGTSGRLKGDEQFF	TGTGCCAGCAGAAAAACCGGGACTAGCGGGAGACTCAAAGGGGATGAGCAGTTCTTC
TRBJ2-7	TRBD2	.	TRBV7-9	CASSPGLAGGNEQYF	TGTGCCAGCAGCCCCGGACTAGCGGGAGGTAACGAGCAGTACTTC
TRBJ2-1	.	.	TRBV6-6	CASSYSGSNEQFF	TGTGCCAGCAGTTACTCAGGGAGCAATGAGCAGTTCTTC
TRBJ1-1	.	.	TRBV10-1	CASSESKGRTEAFF	TGCGCCAGCAGTGAGTCTAAGGGAAGGACTGAAGCTTTCTTT
TRBJ2-7	.	.	TRBV15	CATRRAMDYEQYF	TGTGCCACCAGGAGAGCGATGGACTACGAGCAGTACTTC
TRBJ2-2	.	once	TRBV4-1	CASSQVDTNTGELFF	TGCGCCAGCAGCCAAGTGGATACGAACACCGGGGAGCTGTTTTTT
TRBJ2-7	.	once	TRBV12-2	CASRPGGYEQYF	TGTGCAAGTCGCCCGGGGGGGTACGAGCAGTACTTC
TRBJ2-1	.	.	TRBV9	CASSAPDPAKLNEQFF	TGTGCCAGCAGCGCCCCCGACCCCGCCAAATTGAATGAGCAGTTCTTC
TRBJ2-3	.	.	TRBV7-3	CASSPNRVADTQYF	TGTGCCAGCAGCCCCAACCGGGTCGCAGATACGCAGTATTTT
TRBJ2-1	TRBD1	.	TRBV11-2	CASSLEAWRDRSKQFF	TGTGCCAGCAGCTTAGAGGCCTGGCGGGACAGGAGTAAGCAGTTCTTC
TRBJ2-1	.	.	TRBV4-1	CASSLRSSLSYNEQFF	TGCGCCAGCAGCCTAAGGTCATCCCTCTCCTACAATGAGCAGTTCTTC
TRBJ1-5	.	.	TRBV7-6	CASSLLKGNQPQHF	TGTGCCAGCAGCTTACTTAAGGGCAATCAGCCCCAGCATTTT
TRBJ2-6	.	.	TRBV4-3	CASSQEGLGANVLTF	TGCGCCAGCAGCCAAGAGGGCCTTGGGGCCAACGTCCTGACTTTC
TRBJ2-7	.	.	TRBV7-9	CASSSPSIGLDSYEQYF	TGTGCCAGCAGCTCCCCTTCGATTGGTTTGGATTCCTACGAGCAGTACTTC
TRBJ2-7	.	.	TRBV7-6	CASSLEIDWGAEQYF	TGTGCCAGCAGCTTAGAGATAGACTGGGGCGCAGAGCAGTACTTC
TRBJ2-5	.	.	TRBV19	CASSTQVDQEPQYF	TGTGCCAGTAGTACCCAGGTTGACCAAGAACCCCAGTACTTC
TRBJ2-2	.	.	TRBV6-6	CASSSRGANTGELFF	TGTGCCAGCAGTTCAAGAGGGGCGAACACCGGGGAGCTGTTTTTT
TRBJ1-4	.	.	TRBV7-7	CASSQGLRNEKLFF	TGTGCCAGCAGCCAGGGACTCAGGAATGAAAAACTGTTTTTT
TRBJ2-5	.	.	TRBV5-1	CASSLVPRDIGETQYF	TGCGCCAGCAGCTTGGTGCCTCGGGACATCGGGGAGACCCAGTACTTC
TRBJ2-7	.	.	TRBV6-5	CASSYGRYSYEQYF	TGTGCCAGCAGTTATGGACGGTATTCCTACGAGCAGTACTTC
TRBJ2-1	.	.	TRBV10-1	CASGEVHNEQFF	TGCGCCAGCGGGGAAGTCCACAATGAGCAGTTCTTC
TRBJ2-1	.	.	TRBV10-2	CASASANEQFF	TGCGCCAGTGCATCCGCCAATGAGCAGTTCTTC
TRBJ2-2	.	.	TRBV29-1	CSVEDRNLESGELFF	TGCAGCGTTGAAGATCGAAACTTGGAAAGCGGGGAGCTGTTTTTT
TRBJ2-1	.	.	TRBV5-4	CASSLAGSYNEQFF	TGTGCCAGCAGCTTGGCCGGGAGCTACAATGAGCAGTTCTTC